A selection of T cell receptor beta chains follows, all from one sample in a study of vaccination effects on CD4 cells after COVID-19. These receptors have no identified antigens. TCRdb's copy holds only in-frame clones and misses some; the assay was immunoSEQ multiplex PCR. The sample lists roughly 30,000 clones; over 70% were seen once. Sequencing was performed on CD4+ T cells from PBMCs cultured without peptide, taken after COVID-19 vaccination. The receptors shown here come from a human donor who received a COVID-19 vaccine. Both conserved end residues are part of each CDR3. D genes are given only for firm matches. Clone size is shown for a subset of rows, as once, few, many or a class of expanded clone.

TRBJ1-5	few	TRBV19	-	CASSNEVTAQHF	TGTGCCAGTAGTAATGAGGTAACGGCCCAGCATTTT
TRBJ2-1	-	TRBV9	TRBD2	CASSVPSSGAYNEQFF	TGTGCCAGCAGCGTACCGTCTAGCGGGGCCTACAATGAGCAGTTCTTC
TRBJ2-7	-	TRBV5-1	TRBD2	CASSASGVYEQYF	TGCGCCAGCAGCGCTAGCGGGGTCTACGAGCAGTACTTC
TRBJ2-1	few	TRBV3-1/TRBV3-2	-	CASSAGHEQFF	TGTGCCAGCAGTGCTGGCCATGAGCAGTTCTTC
TRBJ2-2	few	TRBV7-2	-	CASSGGVGELFF	TGTGCCAGCAGCGGAGGGGTCGGGGAGCTGTTTTTT
TRBJ1-4	-	TRBV25-1	-	CASGSRQGEEKLFF	TGTGCCAGCGGATCAAGGCAGGGAGAAGAAAAACTGTTTTTT
TRBJ2-7	once	TRBV28	-	CASSFGYEQYF	TGTGCCAGCAGTTTTGGGTACGAGCAGTACTTC
TRBJ2-1	-	TRBV9	TRBD1	CASSPRQGLRNEQFF	TGTGCCAGCAGCCCCCGACAGGGGCTTAGAAATGAGCAGTTCTTC
TRBJ2-3	-	TRBV20-1	-	CSASFWRAFTDTQYF	TGCAGTGCTAGTTTCTGGCGGGCGTTCACAGATACGCAGTATTTT
TRBJ2-7	-	TRBV19	-	CASSAFGGLGFEQYF	TGTGCCAGTAGTGCTTTCGGCGGGTTAGGGTTCGAGCAGTACTTC
TRBJ2-4	-	TRBV11-2	-	CASSLLGFGKNIQYF	TGTGCCAGCAGCTTACTGGGCTTTGGCAAAAACATTCAGTACTTC
TRBJ2-3	-	TRBV3-1/TRBV3-2	-	CASSQDWSSSTDTQYF	TGTGCCAGCAGCCAAGATTGGAGTTCTAGCACAGATACGCAGTATTTT
TRBJ2-6	-	TRBV5-4	-	CASSLTWGSGANVLTF	TGTGCCAGCAGCCTCACCTGGGGGTCTGGGGCCAACGTCCTGACTTTC
TRBJ1-2	few	TRBV5-4	-	CASSQDSNPNYGYTF	TGTGCCAGCAGCCAGGACAGTAATCCTAACTATGGCTACACCTTC
TRBJ1-6	once	TRBV30	-	CAWNVGRLNSPLHF	TGTGCCTGGAATGTCGGGCGGTTAAATTCACCCCTCCACTTT
TRBJ2-2	-	TRBV5-8	-	CASSSLANTGELFF	TGTGCCAGCAGCTCGCTCGCGAACACCGGGGAGCTGTTTTTT
TRBJ2-6	-	TRBV9	-	CASSVAAGANVLTF	TGTGCCAGCAGCGTAGCTGCTGGGGCCAACGTCCTGACTTTC
TRBJ2-7	-	TRBV2	-	CASSRESYEQYF	TGTGCCAGCAGCAGGGAAAGCTACGAGCAGTACTTC
TRBJ1-5	-	TRBV10-3	-	CAISDLGNQPQHF	TGTGCCATCAGTGATTTGGGCAATCAGCCCCAGCATTTT
TRBJ2-4	few	TRBV4-1	TRBD2	CASSHPAGDRKNIQYF	TGCGCCAGCAGCCACCCGGCGGGAGACCGGAAAAACATTCAGTACTTC
TRBJ1-2	few	TRBV25-1	TRBD1	CASRGPTGGHYGYTF	TGTGCCAGCAGGGGACCCACAGGGGGCCACTATGGCTACACCTTC
TRBJ1-1	-	TRBV6-5	TRBD1	CASRRTGQLEAFF	TGTGCCAGCAGAAGAACGGGACAGCTTGAAGCTTTCTTT
TRBJ2-5	-	TRBV30	-	CAWRRENSAYQETQYF	TGTGCCTGGAGGAGGGAGAACTCCGCGTACCAAGAGACCCAGTACTTC
TRBJ2-5	-	TRBV7-2	-	CASRHPLGRAEQETQYF	TGTGCCAGCAGACACCCCTTGGGCAGGGCGGAACAAGAGACCCAGTACTTC
TRBJ2-4	-	TRBV28	-	CASSRTINRGIAKNIQYF	TGTGCCAGCAGTCGGACAATAAATAGGGGGATAGCCAAAAACATTCAGTACTTC
TRBJ1-5	-	TRBV18	TRBD1	CASAGQHSNQPQHF	TGTGCCAGCGCGGGACAGCATAGCAATCAGCCCCAGCATTTT
TRBJ2-7	-	TRBV19	-	CASRSRGFSYEQYF	TGTGCCAGTAGGTCGAGGGGCTTCTCCTACGAGCAGTACTTC
TRBJ2-2	few	TRBV28	TRBD2	CASSLGGWGLAETGELFF	TGTGCCAGCAGTTTAGGGGGATGGGGACTAGCGGAAACCGGGGAGCTGTTTTTT
TRBJ1-4	once	TRBV3-1/TRBV3-2	-	CASSGGSGVNEKLFF	TGTGCCAGCAGCGGGGGATCGGGTGTCAATGAAAAACTGTTTTTT
TRBJ1-6	-	TRBV30	-	CALQSRLFSPLHF	TGTGCCCTCCAGAGCCGGTTATTCTCACCCCTCCACTTT
TRBJ2-3	few	TRBV20-1	TRBD2	CSASLAGAPDTQYF	TGCAGTGCTAGTCTAGCGGGAGCCCCAGATACGCAGTATTTT
TRBJ1-1	-	TRBV14	-	CASSPIPGAGNTEAFF	TGTGCCAGCAGCCCCATTCCCGGGGCAGGGAACACTGAAGCTTTCTTT
TRBJ1-1	few	TRBV5-5	-	CASSSRSLTEAFF	TGTGCCAGCAGCTCCCGTTCACTCACTGAAGCTTTCTTT
TRBJ2-7	-	TRBV6-2/TRBV6-3	-	CASSYPPAELTRDSYEQYF	TGTGCCAGCAGTTACCCCCCGGCAGAGCTTACTAGGGACTCCTACGAGCAGTACTTC
TRBJ1-5	few	TRBV19	-	CASSTPDAPRGPQHF	TGTGCCAGTAGTACTCCGGACGCCCCGAGGGGACCCCAGCATTTT
TRBJ1-5	few	TRBV6-5	-	CASSLLEGQPQHF	TGTGCCAGCAGCCTCCTAGAGGGACAGCCCCAGCATTTT
TRBJ2-7	-	TRBV2	-	CASSGMMGGLGEQYF	TGTGCCAGCAGTGGGATGATGGGGGGGCTAGGAGAGCAGTACTTC
TRBJ2-3	-	TRBV2	-	CASTPLRDVSADTQYF	TGTGCCAGCACGCCGTTACGGGACGTGTCGGCAGATACGCAGTATTTT
TRBJ1-5	once	TRBV12-3/TRBV12-4	-	CASSRNGQPQHF	TGTGCCAGCAGCCGCAATGGACAGCCCCAGCATTTT
TRBJ2-3	few	TRBV19	-	CASTRAGAGTDTQYF	TGTGCCAGTACCCGGGCGGGGGCTGGCACAGATACGCAGTATTTT